The next 13 T cell receptor beta chains were all read from a single sample in a study of human T cells and chemical hapten exposure. TCRdb reprocessed the RACE reads via MiXCR and lists one record per CDR3 protein. The sample lists 35,000 to 50,000 distinct CDR3 sequences, more than 9% occurring once. As for time point: pre-sensitization, week 0. Treatment: therapeutic diphenylcyclopropenone sensitization with weekly scalp DPC. The sample consisted of whole blood, taken in connection with sensitization to the hapten diphenylcyclopropenone (DPC). These receptors all stem from a man aged 25 to 40 with alopecia areata. Some clones in this sample may be carry-over from other donors' samples.

This clonotype has a handful of counts. The gene calls are TRBV11-1 and TRBJ1-1; D unresolved. CDR3 size: 14 residues. V lost 5 bases, J lost 1 base, and 11 bases lay in between. Germline loops: CDR1 SGHAT, CDR2 FQDESV (reference sequence). The CDR3 is CASSEVLPNTEAFF. CDR3 bases: TGTGCCAGCAGCGAAGTACTTCCGAACACTGAAGCTTTCTTT.

The J gene is TRBJ2-2, the V gene TRBV12-3 or TRBV12-4; 10 bases match TRBD1. CDR3 length: 15 residues. The V segment lost 6 bases and the J segment 7 bases; nucleotides outside the gene matches: 8. The CDR3 DNA reads as TGTGCCAGCAGGTCCGGGACAGGGGTGGTCGGGGAGCTGTTTTTT. It specifies CASRSGTGVVGELFF.

Ten or more counts support this clonotype. The chain links TRBV7-2 to TRBJ1-1; TRBD1 agrees at 9 bases. V lost 5 bases and J lost 10; bases outside the gene matches: 8. In germline, CDR1 is SGHTA, CDR2 FQGNSA. The CDR3 loop spans 13 amino acids. CDR3 loop: CASSPSPDRGAFF. CDR3 nucleotides: TGTGCCAGCAGCCCTAGCCCGGACAGGGGAGCTTTCTTT.

This clonotype was observed a few times. The CDR3 DNA reads as TGTGCCAGCAGCTTGCGGGGCCGGAACACAGATACGCAGTATTTT. Protein product: CASSLRGRNTDTQYF. The V call is TRBV7-2, the J call TRBJ2-3, with TRBD2 as a possible D gene (6 bases). Trimming took 3 bases from V and 2 from J, leaving 12 bases between them. The CDR3 sequence is 15 residues long. Germline V lookup: CDR1 SGHTA, CDR2 FQGNSA. The variable domain in full, completed from reference TRBV7-2 and TRBJ2-3, reads GAGVSQSPSNKVTEKGKDVELRCDPISGHTALYWYRQSLGQGLEFLIYFQGNSAPDKSGLPSDRFSAERTGGSVSTLTIQRTQQEDSAVYLCASSLRGRNTDTQYFGPGTRLTVL.

This clonotype was observed many times. The V gene is TRBV2, the J gene TRBJ2-3; 9 bases align to TRBD1. Germline CDR1 reads SNHLY; CDR2 reads FYNNEI. This CDR3 is built from 17 residues. V lost 6 bases to trimming and J lost 0 bases; unmatched junction nucleotides: 10. CDR3 amino acids: CASSTGIGQGSTDTQYF. DNA for the CDR3: TGTGCCAGCAGCACGGGAATCGGACAGGGGAGCACAGATACGCAGTATTTT. The full variable domain, completed using reference TRBV2 and TRBJ2-3, is EPEVTQTPSHQVTQMGQEVILRCVPISNHLYFYWYRQILGQKVEFLVSFYNNEISEKSEIFDDQFSVERPDGSNFTLKIRSTKLEDSAMYFCASSTGIGQGSTDTQYFGPGTRLTVL.

This clonotype was detected many times. The chain employs TRBV20-1 and TRBJ2-1; D remains unclear. V lost 0 bases, J lost 6 bases, and 6 bases lay in between. CDR3 size: 12 residues. Per germline, CDR1 DFQATT and CDR2 SNEGSKA (reference sequence). The CDR3 region has the DNA TGCAGTGCTAGAGATTTCCTCAATGAGCAGTTCTTC. As protein: CSARDFLNEQFF.

This clonotype came up many times. The chain has TRBV12-3 or TRBV12-4 and TRBJ1-1; D remains ambiguous. The V gene lost 7 bases and the J gene lost 2 bases, with 11 bases spanning the gap. The CDR3 spans 13 residues. CDR3 sequence: CASKERVNTEAFF. For the CDR3, the DNA is TGTGCCAGCAAAGAACGGGTAAACACTGAAGCTTTCTTT.

This clonotype was found many times. J is TRBJ2-5 and V is TRBV9, with TRBD2 as a possible D gene (5 bases). Trimming took off 2 bases at V and 2 bases at J, with 13 bases between the two ends. The CDR3 consists of 15 residues. Looked up from germline, CDR1 is SGDLS and CDR2 is YYNGEE. The CDR3 DNA reads TGTGCCAGCAGCGTGAGGGTAGAATCTCAAGAGACCCAGTACTTC. Translating it yields CASSVRVESQETQYF.

The rearrangement joins TRBV4-3 to TRBJ2-1, with TRBD1 matching 8 bases. The ends lost 1 base at V and 0 bases at J; junction bases unmatched: 5. In germline, CDR1 is LGHNA, CDR2 YSLEER. The CDR3 totals 17 residues. CDR3 DNA sequence: TGCGCCAGCAGCCAAGGATGGACAGGGAGCTCCTACAATGAGCAGTTCTTC. Its translation: CASSQGWTGSSYNEQFF.

This clonotype was seen repeatedly, ten times or more. The chain recombines TRBV12-3 or TRBV12-4 with TRBJ1-2, with TRBD1 matching over 7 bases. The CDR3 loop spans 15 amino acids. V was pared by 5 bases and J by 8 bases, with 14 bases of the junction left unmatched. CDR3 loop: CASSIGQALASGYTF. CDR3 nucleotide sequence: TGTGCCAGCAGTATAGGACAGGCCTTGGCCTCCGGCTACACCTTC.

The CDR3 DNA sequence: TGTGCCAGCAGCTTAAGTAGTTCTAGCGGGGGCCACACCGGGGAGCTGTTTTTT. Translated: CASSLSSSSGGHTGELFF. This sequence joins TRBV7-8 and TRBJ2-2; 10 positions agree with TRBD2. Unmatched junction bases numbered 9, after V lost 2 bases and J lost 3 bases. The CDR3 consists of 18 residues. Germline values: CDR1 SGHVS, CDR2 FQNEAQ.

This clonotype has at least ten counts. This chain links TRBV6-4 with TRBJ2-3; 7 bases fit TRBD2. The CDR3 spans 14 residues. Germline CDR1 reads MRHNA; CDR2 reads SNTAGT. Trimming removed 5 bases from V and 0 bases from J; junction bases left unmatched: 2. In DNA, the CDR3 is TGTGCCAGCAGTACCGGGGGGAGCACAGATACGCAGTATTTT. This gives the protein CASSTGGSTDTQYF.

This clonotype was counted at least ten times. The gene calls are TRBV20-1 and TRBJ2-5, with 14 positions matching TRBD2. V was pared by 4 bases and J by 3 bases, with 4 bases of the junction left unmatched. The CDR3 extends over 15 amino acids. CDR1 and CDR2 from the germline V gene are DFQATT and SNEGSKA (reference sequence). Written as DNA, the CDR3 is TGCAGTGCTAATGGACTAGCGGGAGGCGAAGAGACCCAGTACTTC. Residues: CSANGLAGGEETQYF.